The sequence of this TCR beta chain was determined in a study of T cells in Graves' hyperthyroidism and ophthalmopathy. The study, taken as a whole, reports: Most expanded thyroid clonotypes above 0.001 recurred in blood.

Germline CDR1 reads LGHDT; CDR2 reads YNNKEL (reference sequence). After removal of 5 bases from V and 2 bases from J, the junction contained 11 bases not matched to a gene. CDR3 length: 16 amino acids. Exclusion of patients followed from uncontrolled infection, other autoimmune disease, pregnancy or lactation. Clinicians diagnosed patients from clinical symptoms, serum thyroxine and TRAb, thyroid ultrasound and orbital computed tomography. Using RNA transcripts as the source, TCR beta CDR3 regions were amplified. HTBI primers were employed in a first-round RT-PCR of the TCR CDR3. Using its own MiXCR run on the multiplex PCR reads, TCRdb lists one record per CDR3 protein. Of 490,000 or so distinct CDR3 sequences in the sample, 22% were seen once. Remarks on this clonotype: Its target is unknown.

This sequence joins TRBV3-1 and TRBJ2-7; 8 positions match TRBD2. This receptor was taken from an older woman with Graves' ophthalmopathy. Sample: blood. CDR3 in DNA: TGTGCCAGCAGCTTACGCCGACTAGCGACTACCTACGAGCAGTACTTC. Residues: CASSLRRLATTYEQYF.